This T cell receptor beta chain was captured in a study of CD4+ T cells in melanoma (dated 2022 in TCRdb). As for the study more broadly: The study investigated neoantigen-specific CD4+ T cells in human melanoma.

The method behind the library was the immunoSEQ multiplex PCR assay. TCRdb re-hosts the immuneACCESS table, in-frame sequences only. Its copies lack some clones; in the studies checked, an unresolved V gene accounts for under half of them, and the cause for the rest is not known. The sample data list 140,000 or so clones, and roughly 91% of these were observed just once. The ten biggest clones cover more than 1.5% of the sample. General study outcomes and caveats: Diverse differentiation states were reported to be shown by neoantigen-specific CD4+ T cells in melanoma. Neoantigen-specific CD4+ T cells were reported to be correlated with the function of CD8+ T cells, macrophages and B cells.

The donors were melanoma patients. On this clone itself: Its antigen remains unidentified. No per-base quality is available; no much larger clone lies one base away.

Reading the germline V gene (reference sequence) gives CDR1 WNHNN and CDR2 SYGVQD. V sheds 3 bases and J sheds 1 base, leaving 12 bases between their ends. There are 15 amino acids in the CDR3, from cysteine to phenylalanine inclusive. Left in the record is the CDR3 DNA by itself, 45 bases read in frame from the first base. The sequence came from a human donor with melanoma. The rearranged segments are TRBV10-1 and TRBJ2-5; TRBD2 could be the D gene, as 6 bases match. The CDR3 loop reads CASSDPGDLQETQYF. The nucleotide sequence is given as TGCGCCAGCAGTGACCCGGGGGACCTCCAAGAGACCCAGTACTTC.